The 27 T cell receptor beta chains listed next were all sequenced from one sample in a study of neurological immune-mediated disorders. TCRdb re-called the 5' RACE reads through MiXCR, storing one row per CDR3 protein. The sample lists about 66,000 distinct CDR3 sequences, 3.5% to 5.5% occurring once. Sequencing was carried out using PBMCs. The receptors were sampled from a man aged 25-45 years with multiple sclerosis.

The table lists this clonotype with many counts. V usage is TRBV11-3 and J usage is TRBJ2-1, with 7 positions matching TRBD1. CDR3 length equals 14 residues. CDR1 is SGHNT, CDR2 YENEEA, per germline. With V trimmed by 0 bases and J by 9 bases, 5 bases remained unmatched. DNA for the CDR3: TGTGCCAGCAGCTTAGAACAGGGGTTTGGTGAGCAGTTCTTC. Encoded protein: CASSLEQGFGEQFF. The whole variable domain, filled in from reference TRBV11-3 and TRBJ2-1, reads EAGVVQSPRYKIIEKKQPVAFWCNPISGHNTLYWYLQNLGQGPELLIRYENEEAVDDSQLPKDRFSAERLKGVDSTLKIQPAELGDSAVYLCASSLEQGFGEQFFGPGTRLTVL.

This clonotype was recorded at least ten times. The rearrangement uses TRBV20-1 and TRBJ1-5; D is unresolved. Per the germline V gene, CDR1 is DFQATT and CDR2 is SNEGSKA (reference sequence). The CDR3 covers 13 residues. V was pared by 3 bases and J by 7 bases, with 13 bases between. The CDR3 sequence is CSASGVARQPQHF. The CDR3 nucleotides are TGCAGTGCTAGTGGGGTCGCTAGGCAGCCCCAGCATTTT.

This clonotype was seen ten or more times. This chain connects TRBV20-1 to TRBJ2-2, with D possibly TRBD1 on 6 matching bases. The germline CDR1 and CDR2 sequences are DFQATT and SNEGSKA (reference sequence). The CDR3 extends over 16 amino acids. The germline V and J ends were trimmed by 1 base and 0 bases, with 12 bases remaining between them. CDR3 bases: TGCAGTGCTAGAGCTCCGGGACAATCGAACACCGGGGAGCTGTTTTTT. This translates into CSARAPGQSNTGELFF.

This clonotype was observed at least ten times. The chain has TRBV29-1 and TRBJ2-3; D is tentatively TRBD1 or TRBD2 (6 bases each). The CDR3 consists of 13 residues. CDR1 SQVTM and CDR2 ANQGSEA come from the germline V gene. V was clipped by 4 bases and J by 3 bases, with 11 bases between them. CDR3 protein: CSVAGGETDTQYF. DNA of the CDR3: TGCAGCGTTGCCGGGGGCGAGACAGATACGCAGTATTTT.

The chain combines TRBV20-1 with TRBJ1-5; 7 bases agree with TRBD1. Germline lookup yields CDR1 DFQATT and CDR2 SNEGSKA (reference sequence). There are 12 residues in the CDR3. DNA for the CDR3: TGCAGGCCCGACAGGGTTGGTCAGCCCCAGCATTTT. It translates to CRPDRVGQPQHF.

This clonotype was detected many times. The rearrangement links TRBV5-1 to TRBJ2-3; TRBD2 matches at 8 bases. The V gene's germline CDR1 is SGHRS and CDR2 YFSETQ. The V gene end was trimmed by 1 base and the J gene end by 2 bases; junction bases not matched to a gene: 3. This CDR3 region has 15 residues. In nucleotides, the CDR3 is TGCGCCAGCAGCTTGCGGGGGGGTGACACAGATACGCAGTATTTT. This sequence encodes CASSLRGGDTDTQYF.

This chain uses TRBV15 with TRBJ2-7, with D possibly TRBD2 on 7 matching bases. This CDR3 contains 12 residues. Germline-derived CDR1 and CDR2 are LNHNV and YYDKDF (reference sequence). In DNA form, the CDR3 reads TGTGCCACCAGCAGAGACAGGGAGGGACAATTCGTC. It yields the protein CATSRDREGQFV.

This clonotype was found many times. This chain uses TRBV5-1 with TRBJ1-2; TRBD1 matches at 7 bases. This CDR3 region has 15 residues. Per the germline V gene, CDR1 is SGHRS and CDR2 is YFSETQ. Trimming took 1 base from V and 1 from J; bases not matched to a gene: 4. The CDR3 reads CASSLTTGVNYGYTF. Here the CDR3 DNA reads TGCGCCAGCAGCTTGACCACAGGGGTTAACTATGGCTACACCTTC.

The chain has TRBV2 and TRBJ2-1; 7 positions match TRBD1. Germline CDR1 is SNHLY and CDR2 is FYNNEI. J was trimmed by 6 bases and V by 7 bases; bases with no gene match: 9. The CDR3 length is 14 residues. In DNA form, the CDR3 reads TGTGCCAGCACATTACAGGGGAGTGCCAATGAGCAGTTCTTC. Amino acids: CASTLQGSANEQFF.

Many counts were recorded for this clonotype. Here the CDR3 reads CASSLGTGPGEQYF. CDR3 in DNA: TGCGCCAGCAGCCTGGGGACGGGTCCGGGCGAGCAGTACTTC. V is TRBV5-1 and J is TRBJ2-7; D possibly uses TRBD1 or TRBD2 (5 bases each). Germline-derived CDR1 and CDR2 are SGHRS and YFSETQ. The ends were cut back, 4 bases at V and 6 bases at J, with 17 bases in the middle. The CDR3 is 14 amino acids.

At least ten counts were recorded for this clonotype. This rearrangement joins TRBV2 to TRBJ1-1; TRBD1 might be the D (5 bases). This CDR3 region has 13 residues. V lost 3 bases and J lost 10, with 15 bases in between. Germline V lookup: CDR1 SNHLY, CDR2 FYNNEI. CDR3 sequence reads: CASSEGDLTRAFF. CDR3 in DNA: TGTGCCAGCAGTGAGGGGGACCTCACCAGAGCTTTCTTT.

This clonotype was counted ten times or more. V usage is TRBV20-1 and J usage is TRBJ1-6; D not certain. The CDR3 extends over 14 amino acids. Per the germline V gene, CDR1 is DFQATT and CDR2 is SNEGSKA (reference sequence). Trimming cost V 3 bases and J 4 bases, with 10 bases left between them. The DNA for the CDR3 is TGCAGTGCTAGTGAGGCCGAATATAATTCACCCCTCCACTTT. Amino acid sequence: CSASEAEYNSPLHF.

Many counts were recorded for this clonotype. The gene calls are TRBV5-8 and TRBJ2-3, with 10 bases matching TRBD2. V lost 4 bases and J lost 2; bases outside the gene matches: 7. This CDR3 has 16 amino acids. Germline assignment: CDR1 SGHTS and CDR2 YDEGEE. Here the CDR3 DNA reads TGTGCCAGCAGCGACCTTAGCGGGGGGTACACAGATACGCAGTATTTT. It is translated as CASSDLSGGYTDTQYF.

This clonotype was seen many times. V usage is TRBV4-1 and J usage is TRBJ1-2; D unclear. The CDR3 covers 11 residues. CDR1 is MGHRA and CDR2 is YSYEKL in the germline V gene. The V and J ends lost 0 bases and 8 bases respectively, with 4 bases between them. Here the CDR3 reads CASSQEDGYTF. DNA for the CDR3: TGCGCCAGCAGCCAAGAAGACGGCTACACCTTC.

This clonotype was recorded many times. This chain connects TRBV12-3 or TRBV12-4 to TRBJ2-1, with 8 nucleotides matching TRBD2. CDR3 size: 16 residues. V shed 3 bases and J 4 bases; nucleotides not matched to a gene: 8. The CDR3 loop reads CASSFLAGGPYNEQFF. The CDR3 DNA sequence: TGTGCCAGCAGTTTCTTGGCGGGGGGCCCTTACAATGAGCAGTTCTTC.

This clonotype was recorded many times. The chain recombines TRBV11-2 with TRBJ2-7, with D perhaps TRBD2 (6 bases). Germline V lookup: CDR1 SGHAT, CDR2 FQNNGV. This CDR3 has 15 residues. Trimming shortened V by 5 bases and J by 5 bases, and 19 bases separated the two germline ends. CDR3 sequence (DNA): TGTGCCAGCAGCCTCCGGGGGTCCGGGGTCCACGAGCAGTACGTC. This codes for CASSLRGSGVHEQYV.

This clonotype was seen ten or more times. CDR3 DNA: TGTGCCAGCACACACTCCCTCGGGGACACCGGGGAGCTGTTTTTT. Protein: CASTHSLGDTGELFF. This sequence joins TRBV6-5 and TRBJ2-2; the D gene is possibly TRBD2 (5 bases). The V and J ends lost 7 bases and 3 bases respectively, with 15 bases between them. This CDR3 is 15 amino acids long. Germline lookup yields CDR1 MNHEY and CDR2 SVGAGI.

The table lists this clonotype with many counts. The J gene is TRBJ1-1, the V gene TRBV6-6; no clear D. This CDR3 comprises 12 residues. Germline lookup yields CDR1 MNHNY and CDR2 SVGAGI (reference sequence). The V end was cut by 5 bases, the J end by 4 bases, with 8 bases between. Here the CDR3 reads CASSQLGTEAFF. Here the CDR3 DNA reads TGTGCCAGCAGTCAGTTGGGCACTGAAGCTTTCTTT.

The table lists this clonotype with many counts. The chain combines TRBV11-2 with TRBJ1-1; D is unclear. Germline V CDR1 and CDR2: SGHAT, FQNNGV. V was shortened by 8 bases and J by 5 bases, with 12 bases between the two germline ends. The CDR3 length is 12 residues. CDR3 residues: CASELEGTEAFF. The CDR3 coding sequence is TGTGCCAGCGAACTGGAAGGTACTGAAGCTTTCTTT.

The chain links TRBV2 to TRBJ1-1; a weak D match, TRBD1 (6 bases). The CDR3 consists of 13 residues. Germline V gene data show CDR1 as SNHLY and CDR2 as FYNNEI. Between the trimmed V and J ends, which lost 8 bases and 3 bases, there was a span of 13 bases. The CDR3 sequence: CASGTPQDTEAFF. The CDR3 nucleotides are TGTGCCAGCGGGACACCGCAGGACACTGAAGCTTTCTTT.

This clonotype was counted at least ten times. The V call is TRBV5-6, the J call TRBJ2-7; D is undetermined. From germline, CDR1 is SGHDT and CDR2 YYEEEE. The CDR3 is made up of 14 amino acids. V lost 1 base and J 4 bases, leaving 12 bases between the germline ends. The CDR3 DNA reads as TGTGCCAGCAGCTTGTGGTCTCTAGGTTACGAGCAGTACTTC. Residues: CASSLWSLGYEQYF.

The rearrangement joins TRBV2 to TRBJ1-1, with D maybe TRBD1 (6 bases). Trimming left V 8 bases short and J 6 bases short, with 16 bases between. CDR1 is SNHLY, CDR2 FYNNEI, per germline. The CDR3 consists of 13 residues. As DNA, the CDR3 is TGTGCCAGCGGGACACCGCAGGACTCTGAAGCTTTCTTT. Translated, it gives CASGTPQDSEAFF.

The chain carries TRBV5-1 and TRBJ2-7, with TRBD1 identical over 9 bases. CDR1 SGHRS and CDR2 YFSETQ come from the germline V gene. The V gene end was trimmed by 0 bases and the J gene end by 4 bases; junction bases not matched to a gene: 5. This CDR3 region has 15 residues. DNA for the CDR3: TGCGCCAGCAGCTTGGGAGCCGGGACAGGGTACGAGCAGTACTTC. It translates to CASSLGAGTGYEQYF.

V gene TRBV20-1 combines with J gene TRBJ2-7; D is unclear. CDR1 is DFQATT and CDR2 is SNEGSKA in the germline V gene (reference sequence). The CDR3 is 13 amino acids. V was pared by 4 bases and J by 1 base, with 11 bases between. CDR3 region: CSAIPTGSYEQYV. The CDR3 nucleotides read TGCAGTGCTATCCCGACCGGATCCTACGAGCAGTACGTC.

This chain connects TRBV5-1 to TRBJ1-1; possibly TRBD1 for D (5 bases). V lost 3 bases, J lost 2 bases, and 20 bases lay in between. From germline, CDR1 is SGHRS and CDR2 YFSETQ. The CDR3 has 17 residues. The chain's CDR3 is CASSYWGLGSINTEAFF. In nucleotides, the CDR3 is TGCGCCAGCAGCTATTGGGGGTTAGGGAGTATAAACACTGAAGCTTTCTTT.

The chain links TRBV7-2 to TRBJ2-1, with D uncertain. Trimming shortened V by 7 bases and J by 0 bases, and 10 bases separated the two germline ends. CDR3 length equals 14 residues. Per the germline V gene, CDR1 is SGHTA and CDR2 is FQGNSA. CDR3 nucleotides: TGTGCCAGCAATCGACCAAGCTCCTACAATGAGCAGTTCTTC. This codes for CASNRPSSYNEQFF.

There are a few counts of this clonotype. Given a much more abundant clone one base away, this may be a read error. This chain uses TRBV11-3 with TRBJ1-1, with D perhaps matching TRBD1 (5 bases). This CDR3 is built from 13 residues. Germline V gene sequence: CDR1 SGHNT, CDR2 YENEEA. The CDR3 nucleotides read TGTGTCAGCAGCAGAGACAGGAACACTGAAGCTTTCTTT. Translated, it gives CVSSRDRNTEAFF.